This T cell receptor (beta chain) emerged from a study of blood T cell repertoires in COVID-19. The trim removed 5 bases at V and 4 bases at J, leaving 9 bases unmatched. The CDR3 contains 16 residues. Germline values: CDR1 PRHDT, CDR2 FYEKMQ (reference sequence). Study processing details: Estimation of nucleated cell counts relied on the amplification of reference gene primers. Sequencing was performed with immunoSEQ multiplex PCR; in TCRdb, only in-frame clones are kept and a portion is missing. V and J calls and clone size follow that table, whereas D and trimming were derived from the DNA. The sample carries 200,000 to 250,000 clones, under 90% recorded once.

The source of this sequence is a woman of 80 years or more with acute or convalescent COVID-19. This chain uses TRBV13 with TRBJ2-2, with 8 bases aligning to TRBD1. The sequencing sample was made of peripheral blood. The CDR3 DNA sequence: TGTGCCAGCAGCCACAGGACAGGGCTGGGCACCGGGGAGCTGTTTTTT. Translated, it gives CASSHRTGLGTGELFF.